This T cell receptor (beta chain) was recovered during a study of T cells in localized non-small cell lung cancer. This table comes from immunoSEQ multiplex PCR, and its TCRdb copy is limited to in-frame clones, with some not included. The sample carries roughly 16,000 clones, about 88% recorded once. The V gene's germline CDR1 is SGHAT and CDR2 FQNNGV. V was trimmed by 1 base and J by 6 bases, leaving 11 bases between them. The CDR3 sequence is 14 residues long. The chain links TRBV11-2 to TRBJ2-3; D is perhaps TRBD1 (5 bases). Sequencing used peripheral blood, obtained before any cancer treatment. This TCR was sampled from a male donor aged 60 or over with stage I lung adenocarcinoma. The CDR3 DNA reads TGTGCCAGCAGCTTAGCCGCTTACAGGGATACGCAGTATTTT. Translation: CASSLAAYRDTQYF.